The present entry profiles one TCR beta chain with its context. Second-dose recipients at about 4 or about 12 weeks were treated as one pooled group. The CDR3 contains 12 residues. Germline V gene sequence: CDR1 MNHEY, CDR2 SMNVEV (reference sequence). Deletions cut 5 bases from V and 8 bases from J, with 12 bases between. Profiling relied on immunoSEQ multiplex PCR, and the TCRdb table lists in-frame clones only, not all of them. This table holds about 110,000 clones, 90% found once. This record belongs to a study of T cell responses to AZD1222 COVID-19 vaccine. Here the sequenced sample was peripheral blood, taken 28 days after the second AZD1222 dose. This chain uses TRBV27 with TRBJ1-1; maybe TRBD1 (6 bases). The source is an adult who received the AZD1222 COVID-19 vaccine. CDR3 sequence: CASSHTGTEAFF. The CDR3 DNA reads TGTGCCAGCAGTCATACAGGGACCGAAGCTTTCTTT.